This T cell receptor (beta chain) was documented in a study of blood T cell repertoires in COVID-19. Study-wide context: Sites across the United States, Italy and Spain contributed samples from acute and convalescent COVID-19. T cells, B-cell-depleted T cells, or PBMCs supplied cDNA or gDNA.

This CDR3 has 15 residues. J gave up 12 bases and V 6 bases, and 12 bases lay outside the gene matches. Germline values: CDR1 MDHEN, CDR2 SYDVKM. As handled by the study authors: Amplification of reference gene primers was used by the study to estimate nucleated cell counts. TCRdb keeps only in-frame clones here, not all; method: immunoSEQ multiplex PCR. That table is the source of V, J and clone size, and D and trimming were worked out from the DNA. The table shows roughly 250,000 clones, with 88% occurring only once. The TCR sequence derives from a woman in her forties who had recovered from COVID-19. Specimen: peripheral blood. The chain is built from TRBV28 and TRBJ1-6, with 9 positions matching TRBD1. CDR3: CASRPNRGHRKPLHF. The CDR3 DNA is TGTGCCAGCAGACCCAACAGGGGGCATCGGAAACCCCTCCACTTT.